These 4 T cell receptor beta chains share one sample of origin, sequenced in a study of cytomegalovirus exposure and HLA in healthy donors. Vbeta (60) and Jbeta (13) primers were used in the PCR. Method: immunoSEQ multiplex PCR; TCRdb's copy keeps in-frame clones and lacks some. Of fewer than 200,000 clones in the sample, over 75% were seen once. The material sequenced was PBMCs. All receptors derive from a woman in her 50s in good health and CMV-seronegative.

The chain employs TRBV2 and TRBJ2-5; tentative D call: TRBD1 (5 bases). Near its end, the DNA agrees better with TRBJ2-7, so the J call may be wrong. Looked up from germline, CDR1 is SNHLY and CDR2 is FYNNEI. The CDR3 covers 15 residues. The DNA of the CDR3 is TGTGCCAGCAGCTACAAAATGACAGCGAACTACGAGCAGTACTTC. This encodes CASSYKMTANYEQYF.

This chain connects TRBV28 to TRBJ1-2; tentative D call: TRBD1 (6 bases). This CDR3 comprises 15 residues. V lost 6 bases, J lost 7 bases, and 21 bases lay in between. Per the germline V gene, CDR1 is MDHEN and CDR2 is SYDVKM. The CDR3 region has the DNA TGTGCCAGCAGGCCGGCCTTTTACAGGGAACGTGGCTACACCTTC. This encodes CASRPAFYRERGYTF.

Turning to this clone: At one end the junction does not follow the germline gene, possibly because of a read error. The V call is TRBV9, the J call TRBJ2-6; 8 bases fit TRBD1. In germline, CDR1 is SGDLS, CDR2 YYNGEE. The CDR3 covers 16 residues. The CDR3 region has the DNA TGTGCCAGCAGCTCCGACAGGGGCTCTGGGGCCAACGGCCTGACTTTC. It encodes CASSSDRGSGANGLTF. The whole variable domain, filled in from reference TRBV9 and TRBJ2-6, reads DSGVTQTPKHLITATGQRVTLRCSPRSGDLSVYWYQQSLDQGLQFLIQYYNGEERAKGNILERFSAQQFPDLHSELNLSSLELGDSALYFCASSSDRGSGANGLTFGAGSRLTVL.

The J gene is TRBJ2-4, the V gene TRBV18, with 7 bases that match TRBD1. The length of the CDR3 is 18 residues. Germline V lookup: CDR1 KGHSH, CDR2 LQKENI. Trimming cost V 3 bases and J 1 base; bases outside gene matches: 12. The CDR3 loop reads CASSPTGLMTGAKNIQYF. The CDR3 nucleotides are TGTGCCAGCTCACCGACAGGGCTGATGACTGGGGCCAAAAACATTCAGTACTTC.